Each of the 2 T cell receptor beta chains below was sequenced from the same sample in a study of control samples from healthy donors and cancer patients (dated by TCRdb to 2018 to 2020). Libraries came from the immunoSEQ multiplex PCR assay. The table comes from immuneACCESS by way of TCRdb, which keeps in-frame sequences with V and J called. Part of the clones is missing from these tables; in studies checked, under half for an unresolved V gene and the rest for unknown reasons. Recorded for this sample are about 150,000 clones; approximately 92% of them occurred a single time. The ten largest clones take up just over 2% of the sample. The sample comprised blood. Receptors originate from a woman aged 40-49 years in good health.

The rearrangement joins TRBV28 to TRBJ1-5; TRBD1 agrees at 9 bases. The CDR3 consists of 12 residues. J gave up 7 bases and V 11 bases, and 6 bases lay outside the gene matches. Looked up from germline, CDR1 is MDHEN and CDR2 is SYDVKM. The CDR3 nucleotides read TGTGCCCTACAGGGGGCCGGGCAGCCCCAGCATTTT. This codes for CALQGAGQPQHF.

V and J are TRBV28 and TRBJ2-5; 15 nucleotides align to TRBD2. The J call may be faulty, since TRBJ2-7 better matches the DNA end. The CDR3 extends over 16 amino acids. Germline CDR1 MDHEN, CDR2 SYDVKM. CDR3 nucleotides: TGTGCCAGCAGGAGTGGGACTAGCGGGGGGAGGAACGAGCAGTACTTC. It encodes CASRSGTSGGRNEQYF.